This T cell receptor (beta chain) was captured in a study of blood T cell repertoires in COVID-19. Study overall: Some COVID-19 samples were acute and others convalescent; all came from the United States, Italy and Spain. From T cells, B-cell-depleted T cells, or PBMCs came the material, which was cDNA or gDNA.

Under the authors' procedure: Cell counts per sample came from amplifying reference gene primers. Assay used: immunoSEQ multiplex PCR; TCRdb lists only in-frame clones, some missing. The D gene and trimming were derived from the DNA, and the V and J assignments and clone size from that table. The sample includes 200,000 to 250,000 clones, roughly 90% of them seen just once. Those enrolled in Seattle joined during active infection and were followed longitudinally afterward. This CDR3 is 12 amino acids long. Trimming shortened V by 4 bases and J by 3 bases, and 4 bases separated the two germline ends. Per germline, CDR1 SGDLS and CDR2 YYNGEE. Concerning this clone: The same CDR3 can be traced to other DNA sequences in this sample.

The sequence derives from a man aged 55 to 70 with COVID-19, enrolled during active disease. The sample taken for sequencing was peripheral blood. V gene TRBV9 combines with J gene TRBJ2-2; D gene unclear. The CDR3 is CASSPDTGELFF. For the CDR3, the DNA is TGTGCCAGCAGCCCAGACACCGGGGAGCTGTTTTTT.